Ten or more counts support the clone carrying this T cell receptor beta chain. What it binds is unknown. TCRdb recomputed calls from the 5' RACE reads with MiXCR, one row per CDR3 protein. The sample contains about 36,000 distinct CDR3 sequences, 9% to 12% of which appear only once. The entry originates in a study of neurological immune-mediated disorders. Findings and caveats of the study: No expanded-clone CDR3 amino acid sequence recurred across subjects, suggesting private TCR-beta repertoires.

This CDR3 is 14 amino acids long. Trimming pared 5 bases from V and 3 bases from J, leaving 14 bases between. Per the germline V gene, CDR1 is SGHTA and CDR2 is FQGNSA. Sequencing was done on a sample of PBMCs. The genes are TRBV7-2 and TRBJ2-7; possibly TRBD2 for D (5 bases). This TCR was recovered from a woman aged 25-40 years with HTLV-1-associated myelopathy (HAM/TSP). The CDR3 here is CASSQGVGVYEQYF. The CDR3 bases are TGTGCCAGCAGCCAAGGTGTCGGGGTCTACGAGCAGTACTTC.